This T cell receptor (beta chain) was found in a study of blood T cells in healthy people across ages. Those donating, healthy Caucasian individuals from Russia, were aged about 6 to 100. Together with a sample-barcoded 5' primer, a J-beta primer mix was included in a second PCR lasting roughly 6 to 12 cycles. In TCRdb, the 5' RACE reads were re-called with MiXCR into one record per CDR3 protein. This table has 1 million to 1.2 million distinct CDR3 sequences, more than 30% appearing once. This clonotype was seen more than once but under ten times. This CDR3 is 19 amino acids long. In germline, CDR1 is LGHNA, CDR2 YSLEER. The ends were cut back, 0 bases at V and 4 bases at J, with 24 bases in the middle.

The sequenced material came from blood. This receptor was identified in a man younger than 30 in good health. The V gene is TRBV4-3, the J gene TRBJ2-5; weak D call: TRBD2 (5 bases). The DNA of the CDR3 is TGCGCCAGCAGCCAAGAGGTTATAATGGCGGGTGGGCCTGGAGAGACCCAGTACTTC. It translates to CASSQEVIMAGGPGETQYF.